The rows below give T cell receptor beta chains drawn from one sample of a study of blood T cell repertoires in COVID-19. Assay: immunoSEQ multiplex PCR; the TCRdb copy retains only in-frame clones and omits some. The table has roughly 200,000 clones, around 83% seen once. The sample taken for sequencing was peripheral blood. The receptors derive from a woman aged 45-59 years with COVID-19, enrolled during active disease. Both conserved end residues are part of each CDR3. The D gene is left open where the match is weak. Clone size appears in some rows only: once, few, many, or a class for an expanded clone.

abundance	d_gene	v_gene	j_gene	len	CDR3aa	CDR3nt
.	TRBD1	TRBV9	TRBJ1-2	13	CASRSTGGNGYTF	TGTGCCAGCAGATCGACAGGGGGCAATGGCTACACCTTC
.	.	TRBV7-9	TRBJ2-1	15	CASSLEGTIYNEQFF	TGTGCCAGCAGCTTAGAAGGGACAATTTACAATGAGCAGTTCTTC
.	TRBD1	TRBV10-3	TRBJ1-6	13	CAISEDRVSPLHF	TGTGCCATCAGTGAAGACAGGGTTTCACCCCTCCACTTT
.	.	TRBV5-4	TRBJ1-1	16	CASSPDRGASNTEAFF	TGTGCCAGCAGCCCCGATCGGGGGGCCTCGAACACTGAAGCTTTCTTT
.	.	TRBV29-1	TRBJ2-1	11	CSDGSRNEQFF	TGCAGTGACGGGAGTCGCAATGAGCAGTTCTTC
.	.	TRBV29-1	TRBJ1-1	12	CSVHQANTEAFF	TGCAGCGTCCATCAGGCGAACACTGAAGCTTTCTTT
.	TRBD1	TRBV24-1	TRBJ2-5	19	CATSDFRGPDRGLKETQYF	TGTGCCACCAGTGATTTCAGGGGCCCGGACAGGGGGCTTAAAGAGACCCAGTACTTC
.	.	TRBV5-4	TRBJ2-3	16	CASSRLFSGSTDTQYF	TGTGCCAGCAGCCGTTTATTTAGCGGCTCCACAGATACGCAGTATTTT
.	.	TRBV6-5	TRBJ2-1	11	CASRHVNEQFF	TGTGCCAGCAGACATGTTAATGAGCAGTTCTTC
.	.	TRBV4-3	TRBJ2-7	13	CASSQVGGNEQYF	TGCGCCAGCAGCCAAGTAGGGGGTAACGAGCAGTACTTC
.	TRBD1	TRBV4-3	TRBJ2-2	15	CASSQARGRAGELFF	TGCGCCAGCAGCCAAGCCAGGGGGCGGGCCGGGGAGCTGTTTTTT
.	.	TRBV19	TRBJ2-2	14	CASNPTVGPGELFF	TGTGCCAGTAACCCGACAGTCGGCCCCGGGGAGCTGTTTTTT
.	.	TRBV4-1	TRBJ2-2	17	CASSQDKTGAHTGELFF	TGCGCCAGCAGCCAAGATAAGACAGGAGCTCACACCGGGGAGCTGTTTTTT
once	TRBD2	TRBV10-3	TRBJ2-2	16	CAISERGGPNTGELFF	TGTGCCATCAGTGAGCGGGGGGGACCAAACACCGGGGAGCTGTTTTTT
few	.	TRBV3-1/TRBV3-2	TRBJ1-6	18	CASSQEHRTNSYNSPLHF	TGTGCCAGCAGCCAAGAGCACCGAACAAACTCCTATAATTCACCCCTCCACTTT
.	TRBD1	TRBV28	TRBJ1-5	12	CASNRGDQPQHF	TGTGCCAGTAACAGGGGAGATCAGCCCCAGCATTTT
.	.	TRBV28	TRBJ2-4	15	CASSLFGEGENIQYF	TGTGCCAGCAGTTTATTCGGGGAGGGGGAAAACATTCAGTACTTC
.	.	TRBV5-1	TRBJ2-7	14	CASSSTTGQYEQYF	TGCGCCAGCAGCTCGACAACAGGGCAATACGAGCAGTACTTC
.	TRBD2	TRBV18	TRBJ2-3	17	CASSPTLSSGSTDTQYF	TGTGCCAGCTCACCCACCCTTTCTAGCGGCAGCACAGATACGCAGTATTTT
.	TRBD1	TRBV5-4	TRBJ1-2	16	CASSRDRGLYKGGYTF	TGTGCCAGCAGCCGGGACAGGGGGCTGTATAAAGGAGGCTACACCTTC
.	TRBD1	TRBV5-6	TRBJ2-7	15	CASSPSGTASHEQYF	TGTGCCAGCAGCCCGTCGGGGACAGCGAGTCACGAGCAGTACTTC
.	.	TRBV7-3	TRBJ2-3	14	CASSFGGPRDTQYF	TGTGCCAGCAGCTTCGGGGGTCCCAGAGATACGCAGTATTTT
.	TRBD1	TRBV13	TRBJ1-1	15	CASSSGQAVNTEAFF	TGTGCCAGCAGCTCTGGACAGGCCGTGAACACTGAAGCTTTCTTT
.	.	TRBV29-1	TRBJ1-6	12	CSGRVFISPLHF	TGCAGCGGCAGGGTATTCATTTCACCCCTCCACTTT
.	.	TRBV19	TRBJ2-2	15	CASSIVRANTGELFF	TGTGCCAGTAGTATAGTGAGAGCTAACACCGGGGAGCTGTTTTTT
.	TRBD2	TRBV30	TRBJ2-7	13	CACSGTSGYEQYF	TGTGCCTGTTCCGGGACTAGCGGCTACGAGCAGTACTTC
.	.	TRBV11-3	TRBJ2-3	15	CASSQGGGYTDTQYF	TGTGCCAGCAGCCAGGGGGGAGGCTACACAGATACGCAGTATTTT
few	TRBD1	TRBV7-9	TRBJ2-7	14	CASSWGQGLYEQYF	TGTGCCAGCAGCTGGGGACAGGGCCTCTACGAGCAGTACTTC
.	TRBD1	TRBV6-2/TRBV6-3	TRBJ2-7	15	CASSLGQVGIYEQYF	TGTGCCAGCAGTTTAGGACAGGTGGGGATCTACGAGCAGTACTTC
.	.	TRBV19	TRBJ1-1	13	CASISSVNTEAFF	TGTGCCAGTATTAGTTCGGTGAACACTGAAGCTTTCTTT
.	TRBD1	TRBV18	TRBJ1-5	14	CASSPGQGNQPQHF	TGTGCCAGCTCCCCGGGACAGGGGAATCAGCCCCAGCATTTT
.	.	TRBV4-3	TRBJ1-2	17	CASSQDQRPGEAYGYTF	TGCGCCAGCAGCCAAGATCAAAGGCCCGGGGAGGCCTATGGCTACACCTTC
.	.	TRBV5-1	TRBJ2-3	13	CASSPRDTDTQYF	TGCGCCAGCAGCCCCCGGGACACAGATACGCAGTATTTT
.	TRBD1	TRBV5-1	TRBJ2-4	15	CASSLIGTAENIQYF	TGCGCCAGCAGCTTGATTGGGACAGCGGAGAACATTCAGTACTTC
once	TRBD1	TRBV10-3	TRBJ1-6	15	CAIRAGQGYNSPLHF	TGTGCCATCAGGGCGGGACAGGGATATAATTCACCCCTCCACTTT
few	TRBD2	TRBV5-1	TRBJ2-3	16	CASSLVLGGSTDTQYF	TGCGCCAGCAGCTTGGTTTTGGGGGGGAGCACAGATACGCAGTATTTT
.	TRBD1	TRBV19	TRBJ1-5	15	CASSPGTGGNQPQHF	TGTGCCAGTAGTCCCGGGACAGGGGGCAATCAGCCCCAGCATTTT
.	.	TRBV5-1	TRBJ1-6	19	CASSLIRLGKIGANSPLHF	TGCGCCAGCAGCCTCATTCGACTGGGAAAAATAGGGGCAAATTCACCCCTCCACTTT
.	TRBD1	TRBV27	TRBJ2-7	14	CASSIYRGTYEQYF	TGTGCCAGCAGTATATACAGGGGCACCTACGAGCAGTACTTC
.	TRBD1	TRBV30	TRBJ1-1	11	CAWEDRGEAFF	TGTGCCTGGGAGGACAGGGGTGAAGCTTTCTTT
.	.	TRBV15	TRBJ2-4	15	CATSRGGTQKNIQYF	TGTGCCACCAGCAGAGGTGGGACACAGAAAAACATTCAGTACTTC
.	.	TRBV19	TRBJ1-3	13	CASSIYPGNTIYF	TGTGCCAGTAGTATCTATCCTGGAAACACCATATATTTT
.	TRBD1	TRBV4-3	TRBJ1-6	17	CASSLRSGTVNNSPLHF	TGCGCCAGCAGCCTACGTTCCGGGACAGTTAATAATTCACCCCTCCACTTT
.	.	TRBV18	TRBJ1-1	14	CASSGGRKGTEAFF	TGTGCCAGCTCGGGAGGGAGGAAGGGCACTGAAGCTTTCTTT
.	TRBD2	TRBV5-1	TRBJ2-2	15	CASSFLAGNTGELFF	TGCGCCAGCAGCTTCCTAGCGGGGAACACCGGGGAGCTGTTTTTT
.	TRBD1	TRBV5-1	TRBJ1-1	15	CASSPQTGVNTEAFF	TGCGCCAGCAGCCCCCAGACAGGGGTGAACACTGAAGCTTTCTTT
.	.	TRBV7-8	TRBJ2-2	12	CASRAYTGELFF	TGTGCCAGCCGCGCTTACACCGGGGAGCTGTTTTTT
.	TRBD1	TRBV19	TRBJ1-2	13	CASRQGAADGYTF	TGTGCCAGTCGACAGGGAGCGGCGGATGGCTACACCTTC